Below are 7 T cell receptor beta chains sequenced from a single sample in a study of siplizumab effects on memory and regulatory T cells. TCRdb's copy holds only in-frame clones and misses some; the assay was immunoSEQ multiplex PCR. Of about 82,000 clones in the sample, about 87% were seen once. Sequencing input: Tregs sorted from blood. These receptors came from a human donor in good health.

This clone was found a few times. V is TRBV15 and J is TRBJ1-6, with a weak D call TRBD1 (5 bases). The germline gives CDR1 LNHNV, CDR2 YYDKDF (reference sequence). Trimming took off 4 bases at V and 7 bases at J, with 14 bases between the two ends. The CDR3 runs to 15 residues. The CDR3, as DNA: TGTGCCACCAGCATAGATTGGGGGGGGAATTCACCCCTCCACTTT. As protein: CATSIDWGGNSPLHF.

The chain uses TRBV5-1 and TRBJ2-5, with 9 bases fitting TRBD1. The V gene end was trimmed by 5 bases and the J gene end by 5 bases; junction bases not matched to a gene: 10. The length of the CDR3 is 15 residues. CDR1 and CDR2 from the germline V gene are SGHRS and YFSETQ. This CDR3 is CASRQQGAGWETQYF. CDR3 bases: TGCGCCAGCAGACAACAGGGGGCGGGATGGGAGACCCAGTACTTC.

The CDR3 DNA sequence: TGTGCCATCAGCTCAGGGCAAAGCACAGATACGCAGTATTTT. It encodes CAISSGQSTDTQYF. This rearrangement joins TRBV10-3 to TRBJ2-3; TRBD1 might be the D (5 bases). Per germline, CDR1 ENHRY and CDR2 SYGVKD. Trimming took 6 bases from V and 0 from J, leaving 10 bases between them. The CDR3 sequence is 14 residues long.

V gene TRBV9 combines with J gene TRBJ2-3, with 14 bases identical to TRBD2. Germline-derived CDR1 and CDR2 are SGDLS and YYNGEE. This CDR3 is built from 16 residues. The V segment lost 3 bases and the J segment 4 bases; nucleotides outside the gene matches: 4. This chain's CDR3 is CASSEGLAGGADTQYF. As DNA, the CDR3 is TGTGCCAGCAGCGAAGGACTAGCGGGGGGTGCAGATACGCAGTATTTT. The full variable domain, rest sourced from reference TRBV9 and TRBJ2-3, is DSGVTQTPKHLITATGQRVTLRCSPRSGDLSVYWYQQSLDQGLQFLIQYYNGEERAKGNILERFSAQQFPDLHSELNLSSLELGDSALYFCASSEGLAGGADTQYFGPGTRLTVL.

This clone appeared a few times. The chain has TRBV28 and TRBJ2-3; 7 nucleotides align to TRBD2. V lost 6 bases and J lost 3; bases outside the gene matches: 6. The CDR3 runs to 14 residues. Germline CDR1 and CDR2: MDHEN and SYDVKM. The CDR3 DNA sequence: TGTGCCAGCAGCGTGGGAGGGTGGACAGATACGCAGTATTTT. This codes for CASSVGGWTDTQYF.

The J gene is TRBJ1-6, the V gene TRBV28; the match to TRBD1 covers 11 bases. The CDR3 runs to 16 residues. With V trimmed by 5 bases and J by 9 bases, 9 bases remained unmatched. Germline CDR1 is MDHEN and CDR2 is SYDVKM. CDR3 protein: CASSPAFGTGGSPLHF. The CDR3 DNA reads TGTGCCAGCAGTCCCGCATTCGGGACAGGGGGTTCACCCCTCCACTTT.

The chain has TRBV27 and TRBJ2-1; 7 positions agree with TRBD2. Germline CDR1 is MNHEY and CDR2 is SMNVEV (reference sequence). Germline trimming cut 0 bases from V and 7 bases from J; bases unmatched to any gene: 6. The CDR3 length is 15 residues. Here the CDR3 DNA reads TGTGCCAGCAGTTTATCAAACGGGGGGTGGAATGAGCAGTTCTTC. This encodes CASSLSNGGWNEQFF.